The T cell receptor beta chain under discussion was sequenced for a study of identical twins. TCRdb analysed the 5' RACE reads with MiXCR anew, one entry per CDR3 protein. In the table there are hundreds of thousands of distinct CDR3 sequences, roughly 7.1% of which are singletons. Trimming removed 6 bases at V and 0 bases at J, with 9 bases between. Germline-derived CDR1 and CDR2 are MNHNS and SASEGT. The CDR3 runs to 13 residues. This clonotype has at least ten counts. These data also featured in a second study, about yellow fever vaccine responses in identical twins.

This rearrangement joins TRBV6-1 to TRBJ2-7; D is undetermined. The receptor was derived from a woman in her late teens or twenties in good health. The material sequenced was PBMCs. CDR3 protein: CASRSGSSYEQYF. The CDR3, as DNA: TGTGCCAGCAGGTCCGGATCCTCCTACGAGCAGTACTTC.